This T cell receptor beta chain was identified in a study of CD8+CD57+ T cells in acquired aplastic anemia. Genomic DNA templated the TCR beta VDJ and CDR3 profiling. MiXCR, applied by TCRdb to the reads, yields one record per CDR3 protein. The sample consists of 60,000 to 75,000 distinct CDR3 sequences, about 54% of them appearing once. With V trimmed by 7 bases and J by 6 bases, 11 bases remained unmatched. Looked up from germline, CDR1 is SNHLY and CDR2 is FYNNEI. The CDR3 length is 14 residues. This chain connects TRBV2 to TRBJ1-1; 7 nucleotides line up with TRBD1. Sequenced input: sorted CD4+, CD8+, or CD8+CD57+ T cells (not recorded which) from PBMCs. The receptor was derived from a human donor in good health, serving as a control. CDR3 nucleotide sequence: TGTGCCAGCACGGTTCGGGACAGAACGGCTGAAGCTTTCTTT. Translated: CASTVRDRTAEAFF.